This is a list of T cell receptor beta chains from one sample in a study of blood T cell repertoires in COVID-19. This table comes from immunoSEQ multiplex PCR, and its TCRdb copy is limited to in-frame clones, with some not included. The data contain roughly 250,000 clones, 84% of them singletons. Sequencing was carried out using peripheral blood. Source of these receptors: a man in his fifties with acute or convalescent COVID-19. Each CDR3 is given with its conserved first and last residue. D genes are given only for firm matches. Some rows have no size entry. The others give once, few or many, or a class for an expanded clone.

j_gene,abundance,v_gene,d_gene,CDR3aa,CDR3nt
TRBJ2-7,few,TRBV20-1,.,CSASPAMTYEQYF,TGCAGTGCTAGTCCCGCTATGACCTACGAGCAGTACTTC
TRBJ1-2,.,TRBV6-5,TRBD1,CASSYSIRGNGGYTF,TGTGCCAGCAGTTACTCGATCAGGGGGAATGGGGGCTACACCTTC
TRBJ1-2,.,TRBV7-8,TRBD1,CASSLGQGAYGYTF,TGTGCCAGCAGTTTAGGGCAGGGGGCCTATGGCTACACCTTC
TRBJ2-5,.,TRBV5-3,TRBD1,CARSRPGTGELETQYF,TGTGCCAGAAGCAGACCTGGGACAGGGGAGTTAGAGACCCAGTACTTC
TRBJ2-4,.,TRBV6-5,.,CASRTGDSKNIQYF,TGTGCCAGCAGGACAGGAGATAGCAAAAACATTCAGTACTTC
TRBJ1-4,.,TRBV10-3,TRBD1,CAIKPGQGVTNEKLFF,TGTGCCATCAAACCGGGACAGGGCGTAACTAATGAAAAACTGTTTTTT
TRBJ1-1,once,TRBV2,TRBD1,CASTRQGITEAFF,TGTGCCAGCACCCGACAGGGAATCACTGAAGCTTTCTTT
TRBJ1-1,.,TRBV11-3,.,CASSLGVEAEAFF,TGTGCCAGCAGTCTAGGTGTGGAGGCTGAAGCTTTCTTT
TRBJ2-2,.,TRBV6-2/TRBV6-3,TRBD2,CASSYRRQRERHGELFF,TGTGCCAGCAGTTACAGGCGTCAGCGGGAGAGGCACGGGGAGCTGTTTTTT
TRBJ2-1,.,TRBV7-3,.,CASSSPSVNEQFF,TGTGCCAGCAGCTCTCCTAGCGTTAATGAGCAGTTCTTC
TRBJ2-7,once,TRBV5-6,TRBD2,CASSPRLAEGEQYF,TGTGCCAGCAGCCCAAGACTAGCGGAGGGGGAGCAGTACTTC
TRBJ1-2,.,TRBV5-8,.,CASTSRLVRDSGYTF,TGTGCCAGCACCTCTCGATTAGTACGGGATAGTGGCTACACCTTC
TRBJ2-5,.,TRBV11-2,TRBD2,CASSTPKGLAVGTQYF,TGTGCCAGCAGCACACCGAAGGGACTAGCTGTAGGGACCCAGTACTTC
TRBJ2-2,.,TRBV3-1/TRBV3-2,.,CASSLRETGELFF,TGTGCCAGCAGCTTACGGGAAACCGGGGAGCTGTTTTTT
TRBJ2-1,few,TRBV30,TRBD2,CAWSPLGGGADEQFF,TGTGCCTGGAGTCCCCTCGGCGGGGGGGCAGATGAGCAGTTCTTC
TRBJ1-2,.,TRBV5-5,.,CASSLFYGGEGYTF,TGTGCCAGCAGCTTGTTTTACGGAGGGGAAGGCTACACCTTC
TRBJ1-2,.,TRBV5-1,TRBD1,CASSLDVTTGGDYGYTF,TGCGCCAGCAGCTTGGACGTAACGACAGGGGGTGACTATGGCTACACCTTC
TRBJ1-5,.,TRBV7-9,.,CASSLVFGDYHF,TGTGCCAGCAGCTTAGTCTTTGGGGACTATCATTTT
TRBJ1-5,once,TRBV7-2,TRBD1,CASSFGTGIRQPQHF,TGTGCCAGCAGCTTCGGGACAGGGATTCGGCAGCCCCAGCATTTT
TRBJ1-5,.,TRBV12-3/TRBV12-4,.,CASSFSNQPQHF,TGTGCCAGCAGTTTTAGTAATCAGCCCCAGCATTTT
TRBJ1-4,.,TRBV25-1,.,CASSEFPQGGATNEKLFF,TGTGCCAGCAGTGAATTCCCCCAGGGTGGAGCAACTAATGAAAAACTGTTTTTT
TRBJ2-7,.,TRBV6-5,TRBD1,CASTGTGGIEQYF,TGTGCCAGCACCGGGACAGGGGGCATCGAGCAGTACTTC
TRBJ1-1,.,TRBV30,.,CAWSVRSKNTEAFF,TGTGCCTGGAGTGTACGGTCTAAGAACACTGAAGCTTTCTTT
TRBJ2-3,.,TRBV5-1,TRBD1,CASSPTGESADTQYF,TGCGCCAGCAGCCCCACAGGGGAGTCGGCAGATACGCAGTATTTT
TRBJ2-2,once,TRBV19,.,CASRRQGGIDGELFF,TGTGCCAGTAGGCGACAGGGAGGTATTGACGGGGAGCTGTTTTTT
TRBJ1-4,.,TRBV9,.,CASSRLGQGTEKLFF,TGTGCCAGCTCCCGGTTAGGTCAGGGGACTGAAAAACTGTTTTTT
TRBJ1-1,many,TRBV24-1,TRBD1,CATSDRGGPAFF,TGTGCCACCAGTGATCGAGGGGGCCCAGCTTTCTTT
TRBJ1-1,few,TRBV6-5,.,CASSTPQGSGTEAFF,TGTGCCAGCAGTACACCACAGGGAAGCGGCACTGAAGCTTTCTTT
TRBJ2-7,.,TRBV10-3,.,CAISHSHPYEQYF,TGTGCCATCAGTCACAGTCACCCCTACGAGCAGTACTTC
TRBJ1-6,.,TRBV3-1/TRBV3-2,TRBD1,CASSPTGPNSPLHF,TGTGCCAGCAGCCCGACAGGGCCTAATTCACCCCTCCACTTT
TRBJ2-7,.,TRBV10-3,.,CAISEQDTYEQYF,TGTGCCATCAGTGAGCAGGACACTTACGAGCAGTACTTC
TRBJ2-2,.,TRBV21-1,.,CASSKPRREVTGELFF,TGTGCCAGCAGCAAACCCCGCAGGGAGGTAACCGGGGAGCTGTTTTTT
TRBJ1-6,.,TRBV18,.,CASSGTYLNSPLHF,TGTGCCAGCTCAGGGACATACTTGAATTCACCCCTCCACTTT
TRBJ1-2,.,TRBV28,.,CASSTSAASYGYTF,TGTGCCAGCAGTACCTCAGCGGCTTCCTATGGCTACACCTTC
TRBJ2-1,few,TRBV27,.,CASKRVTNNEQFF,TGTGCCAGCAAAAGAGTCACGAACAATGAGCAGTTCTTC
TRBJ2-5,.,TRBV19,.,CASKRAGQETQYF,TGTGCCAGTAAAAGGGCAGGGCAAGAGACCCAGTACTTC
TRBJ2-7,once,TRBV6-5,.,CASSYSIPGEQYF,TGTGCCAGCAGTTACTCGATCCCAGGCGAGCAGTACTTC
TRBJ2-1,.,TRBV27,TRBD2,CASKRPGLAANEQFF,TGTGCCAGCAAACGGCCGGGACTAGCCGCCAATGAGCAGTTCTTC
TRBJ1-3,.,TRBV5-1,TRBD1,CASSWGQGSGNTIYF,TGCGCCAGCAGCTGGGGACAGGGGTCTGGAAACACCATATATTTT
TRBJ1-1,few,TRBV20-1,.,CSARVNTEAFF,TGCAGTGCTCGGGTGAACACTGAAGCTTTCTTT
TRBJ2-7,.,TRBV7-6,.,CASSQDTGAYEQYF,TGTGCCAGCAGCCAAGATACAGGAGCCTACGAGCAGTACTTC
TRBJ2-7,.,TRBV6-5,.,CASMGEYPSTYEQYF,TGTGCCAGCATGGGAGAGTACCCGAGCACCTACGAGCAGTACTTC
TRBJ2-6,.,TRBV14,.,CASSQGGGRLYSGANVLTF,TGTGCCAGCAGCCAAGGCGGAGGCAGATTATACTCTGGGGCCAACGTCCTGACTTTC